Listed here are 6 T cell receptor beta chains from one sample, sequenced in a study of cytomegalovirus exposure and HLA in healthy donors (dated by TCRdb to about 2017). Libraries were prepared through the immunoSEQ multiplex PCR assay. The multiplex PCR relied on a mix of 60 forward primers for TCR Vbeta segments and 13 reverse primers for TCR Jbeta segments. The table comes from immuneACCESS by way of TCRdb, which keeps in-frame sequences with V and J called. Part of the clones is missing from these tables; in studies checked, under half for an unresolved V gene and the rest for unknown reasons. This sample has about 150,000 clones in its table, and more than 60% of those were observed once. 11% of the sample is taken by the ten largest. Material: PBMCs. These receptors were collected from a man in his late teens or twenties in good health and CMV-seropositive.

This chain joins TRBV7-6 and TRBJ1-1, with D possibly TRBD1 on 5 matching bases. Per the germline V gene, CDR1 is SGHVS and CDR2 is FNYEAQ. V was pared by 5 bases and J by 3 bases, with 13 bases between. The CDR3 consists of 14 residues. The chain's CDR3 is CASSPNRGDTEAFF. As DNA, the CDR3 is TGTGCCAGCAGCCCTAATCGGGGGGACACTGAAGCTTTCTTT.

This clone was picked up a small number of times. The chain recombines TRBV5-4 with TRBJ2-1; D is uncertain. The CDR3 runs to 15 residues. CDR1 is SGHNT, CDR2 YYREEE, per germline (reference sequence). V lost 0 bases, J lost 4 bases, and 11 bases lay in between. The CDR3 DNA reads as TGTGCCAGCAGCTTGGACGAGGAGCCGTACAATGAGCAGTTCTTC. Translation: CASSLDEEPYNEQFF. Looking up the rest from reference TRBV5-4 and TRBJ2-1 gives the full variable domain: ETGVTQSPTHLIKTRGQQVTLRCSSQSGHNTVSWYQQALGQGPQFIFQYYREEENGRGNFPPRFSGLQFPNYSSELNVNALELDDSALYLCASSLDEEPYNEQFFGPGTRLTVL.

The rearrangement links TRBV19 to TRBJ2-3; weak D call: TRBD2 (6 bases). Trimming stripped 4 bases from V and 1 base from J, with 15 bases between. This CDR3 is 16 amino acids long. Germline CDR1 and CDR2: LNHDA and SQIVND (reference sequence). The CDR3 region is CASSTAGTDGTDTQYF. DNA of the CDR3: TGTGCCAGTAGTACTGCGGGGACTGATGGCACAGATACGCAGTATTTT.

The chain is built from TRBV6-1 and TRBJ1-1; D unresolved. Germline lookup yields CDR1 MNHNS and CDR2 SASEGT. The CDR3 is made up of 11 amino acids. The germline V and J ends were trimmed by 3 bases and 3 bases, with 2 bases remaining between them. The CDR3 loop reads CASSDYTEAFF. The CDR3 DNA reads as TGTGCCAGCAGTGACTACACTGAAGCTTTCTTT.

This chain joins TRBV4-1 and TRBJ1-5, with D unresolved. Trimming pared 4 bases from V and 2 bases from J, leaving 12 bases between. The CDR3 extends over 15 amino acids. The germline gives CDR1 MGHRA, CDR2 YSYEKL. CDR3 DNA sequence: TGCGCCAGCAGCCGAGGCCCGACGGGCAATCAGCCCCAGCATTTT. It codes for CASSRGPTGNQPQHF.

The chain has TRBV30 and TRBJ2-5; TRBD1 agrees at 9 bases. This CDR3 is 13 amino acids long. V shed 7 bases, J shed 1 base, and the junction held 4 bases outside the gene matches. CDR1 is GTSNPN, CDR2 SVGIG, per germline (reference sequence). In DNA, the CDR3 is TGTGCCTCAGACAGGGGGGTCCAAGAGACCCAGTACTTC. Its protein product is CASDRGVQETQYF.